Presented here are 21 T cell receptor beta chains from one specimen sequenced in a study of regulatory T cells in long-lasting Graves disease. CDR3-region Arm-PCR and iRepertoire HTBI primers produced the TCR beta libraries. TCRdb re-called the multiplex PCR reads with MiXCR, one entry per CDR3 protein. Of roughly 410,000 distinct CDR3 sequences listed, about 15% are singletons. Time point denoted: newly diagnosed GD, antithyroid drugs for less than 3 months. PBMC RNA was the source of the TCR library. This sample was also put to use in a study of T cells in Graves' hyperthyroidism and ophthalmopathy.

The material sequenced was peripheral blood mononuclear cells (PBMCs), taken at new diagnosis, from a patient treated with antithyroid drugs. The receptors were sampled from a woman in her thirties or forties with Graves disease.

As to this clonotype: A much bigger clone sits one base away, suggesting this may be a read error. V usage is TRBV24-1 and J usage is TRBJ2-2; 13 bases agree with TRBD2. Germline loops: CDR1 KGHDR, CDR2 SFDVKD. V gave up 6 bases and J gave up 6 bases; unmatched junction bases: 12. The CDR3 length is 18 residues. CDR3 loop: CATSNSQGTSGNSGELFF. CDR3 bases: TGTGCCACCAGTAATTCCCAGGGGACTAGCGGGAATTCCGGGGAGCTGTTTTTT.

The V call is TRBV6-1, the J call TRBJ2-4; TRBD2 agrees at 10 bases. The V segment lost 6 bases and the J segment 1 base; nucleotides outside the gene matches: 6. Germline assignment: CDR1 MNHNS and CDR2 SASEGT. This CDR3 has 16 amino acids. Here the CDR3 reads CASRASGSGAKNIQYF. The DNA for the CDR3 is TGTGCCAGCAGGGCTAGCGGGAGCGGGGCCAAAAACATTCAGTACTTC.

This clonotype was recorded at least ten times. V is TRBV3-1 and J is TRBJ2-7; TRBD2 aligns across 7 bases. V lost 6 bases, J lost 7 bases, and 12 bases stayed unmatched. From germline, CDR1 is LGHDT and CDR2 YNNKEL (reference sequence). The CDR3 has 14 amino acids. CDR3 residues: CASSPGTTPWEQYF. CDR3 sequence (DNA): TGTGCCAGCAGTCCCGGGACTACGCCTTGGGAGCAGTACTTC.

The sample holds many counts of this clonotype. V gene TRBV6-1 combines with J gene TRBJ2-7; 8 nucleotides line up with TRBD2. The J segment lost 1 base and the V segment lost 0 bases, leaving 5 bases of the junction unmatched. Germline CDR1 and CDR2: MNHNS and SASEGT. The CDR3 consists of 16 residues. In DNA form, the CDR3 reads TGTGCCAGCAGTGAAGCGCGGCTAGCGGGTTCCTACGAGCAGTACTTC. As protein: CASSEARLAGSYEQYF.

The chain combines TRBV5-1 with TRBJ1-5; D not resolved. V shed 4 bases and J shed 2 bases, with 13 bases lying between them. The germline V gene has CDR1 SGHRS and CDR2 YFSETQ. CDR3 size: 15 residues. The DNA for the CDR3 is TGCGCCAGCAGCCCGGGAGCCGTGGGCAATCAGCCCCAGCATTTT. This encodes CASSPGAVGNQPQHF.

This clonotype has a handful of counts. The rearrangement joins TRBV5-8 to TRBJ2-3, with D hard to call. Deletions cut 4 bases from V and 10 bases from J, with 16 bases between. The V gene's germline CDR1 is SGHTS and CDR2 YDEGEE. The CDR3 is 13 residues long. The CDR3 bases are TGTGCCAGCAGCCCCACCGGGCAGGAGTCGCAGTATTTT. Translated, it gives CASSPTGQESQYF.

As to this clonotype: A much larger clone is a single base away; this may be a read error. The V gene is TRBV9, the J gene TRBJ1-4; TRBD1 matches at 8 bases. Germline CDR1 and CDR2: SGDLS and YYNGEE. The CDR3 consists of 14 residues. V was pared by 2 bases and J by 4 bases, with 1 base of the junction left unmatched. The CDR3 sequence is CASSVTGGNEKLFF. The CDR3 nucleotides read TGTGCCAGCAGCGTTACAGGGGGTAATGAAAAACTGTTTTTT.

This clonotype was seen many times. The V gene is TRBV29-1, the J gene TRBJ2-3, with 9 bases identical to TRBD2. After removal of 4 bases from V and 10 bases from J, the junction contained 12 bases not matched to a gene. The CDR3 length is 14 residues. Looked up from germline, CDR1 is SQVTM and CDR2 is ANQGSEA. The CDR3 nucleotides are TGCAGCGTTGCCCCGCGGAGTAGCGGGAGTTCGCAGTATTTT. Encoded protein: CSVAPRSSGSSQYF.

The chain joins TRBV7-9 to TRBJ2-1; 7 bases align to TRBD2. The CDR3 sequence is 17 residues long. V shed 6 bases, J shed 6 bases, and the junction held 17 bases outside the gene matches. Germline V gives CDR1 SEHNR, CDR2 FQNEAQ (reference sequence). The CDR3 nucleotides read TGTGCCAGCAGTCCACTAGCAGGGAGGGACCTTAGCAATGAGCAGTTCTTC. As protein: CASSPLAGRDLSNEQFF.

This clonotype was counted many times. The rearrangement links TRBV11-2 to TRBJ2-1; 15 positions agree with TRBD2. Losses at the gene ends were 1 base for V and 8 bases for J; bases not matched to a gene: 9. Germline V gene lookup returns CDR1 SGHAT and CDR2 FQNNGV. The length of the CDR3 is 18 residues. The CDR3 sequence: CASSLVGLAGGWRDEQFF. CDR3 sequence (DNA): TGTGCCAGCAGCTTAGTGGGACTAGCGGGAGGCTGGAGAGATGAGCAGTTCTTC.

This clonotype was recorded at least ten times. The chain joins TRBV11-2 to TRBJ2-1, with 8 bases lining up with TRBD2. The V and J ends lost 6 bases and 5 bases, in that order; junction bases with no gene match: 3. CDR1 is SGHAT and CDR2 is FQNNGV in the germline V gene. CDR3 length equals 13 residues. The CDR3 DNA is TGTGCCAGCAGACTAGCGGCTGACAATGAGCAGTTCTTC. It specifies CASRLAADNEQFF.

This clonotype has just a few counts. Being one base from a much bigger clone, this may be a read error. This chain connects TRBV5-1 to TRBJ2-1; 10 bases are a match to TRBD1. Looked up from germline, CDR1 is SGHRS and CDR2 is YFSETQ. The CDR3 has 17 residues. CDR3 coding DNA: TGCGCCGGCAGCGGCGAAGACGGGACAGGGGTCTACAATGAGCAGTTCTTC. Translation: CAGSGEDGTGVYNEQFF.

This clonotype was seen ten or more times. This chain joins TRBV10-3 and TRBJ2-1; maybe TRBD1 (6 bases). Trimming left V 3 bases short and J 9 bases short, with 15 bases between. CDR1 and CDR2 from the germline V gene are ENHRY and SYGVKD. The CDR3 runs 14 residues. CDR3 loop: CAISEQGYGGEQFF. The CDR3 DNA follows: TGTGCCATCAGTGAACAGGGTTATGGTGGTGAGCAGTTCTTC.

The J gene is TRBJ1-1, the V gene TRBV28; D unresolved. The CDR3 is 14 residues long. The V gene's germline CDR1 is MDHEN and CDR2 SYDVKM. V lost 3 bases and J lost 8, with 16 bases in between. The CDR3 region is CASSFRDVSPEAFF. For the CDR3, the DNA is TGTGCCAGCAGTTTTAGAGATGTCAGCCCAGAAGCTTTCTTT.

The chain has TRBV15 and TRBJ2-7; D gene ambiguous. CDR1 LNHNV and CDR2 YYDKDF come from the germline V gene (reference sequence). The CDR3 has 14 residues. Trimming took off 4 bases at V and 2 bases at J, with 12 bases between the two ends. The CDR3 here is CATSTDVPAYEQYF. The CDR3 region has the DNA TGTGCCACCAGCACCGACGTCCCGGCCTACGAGCAGTACTTC.

In this sample, this clonotype turned up a few times. The chain joins TRBV6-1 to TRBJ1-1, with TRBD1 as a possible D gene (5 bases). The germline CDR1 and CDR2 sequences are MNHNS and SASEGT. CDR3 length equals 13 residues. The V gene lost 6 bases and the J gene lost 11 bases, with 19 bases spanning the gap. The CDR3 DNA reads as TGTGCCAGCAGATCTCCCGGGACGCCGGAGGCTTTCTTT. It codes for CASRSPGTPEAFF.

This clonotype was seen more than once but under ten times. The rearrangement uses TRBV19 and TRBJ2-1; 7 bases align to TRBD1. The CDR3 spans 15 residues. With 1 base clipped from V and 6 bases from J, the junction kept 6 bases outside the gene matches. Per the germline V gene, CDR1 is LNHDA and CDR2 is SQIVND (reference sequence). The CDR3 loop is CASSIGQGLFNEQFF. In DNA form, the CDR3 reads TGTGCCAGTAGTATAGGACAGGGATTGTTCAATGAGCAGTTCTTC.

This clonotype was picked up many times. The genes are TRBV11-2 and TRBJ1-1; 8 positions agree with TRBD1. The trim removed 0 bases at V and 4 bases at J, leaving 4 bases unmatched. Germline V gene lookup returns CDR1 SGHAT and CDR2 FQNNGV. CDR3 size: 15 residues. For the CDR3, the DNA is TGTGCCAGCAGCTTAGACCCAGGGGGCGGCACTGAAGCTTTCTTT. Translation gives CASSLDPGGGTEAFF.

This clonotype was observed many times. The chain uses TRBV12-3 or TRBV12-4 and TRBJ2-1; tentatively, D is TRBD2 (6 bases). V lost 3 bases and J lost 6, with 12 bases in between. This CDR3 has 14 residues. CDR3 coding DNA: TGTGCCAGCAGTTTCGGAGGGCGCGCCAATGAGCAGTTCTTC. This translates into CASSFGGRANEQFF.

The genes are TRBV9 and TRBJ2-3, with TRBD2 matching 9 bases. Per germline, CDR1 SGDLS and CDR2 YYNGEE. V lost 3 bases and J lost 0; bases outside the gene matches: 8. There are 17 residues in the CDR3. CDR3 region: CASSAQRLAESTDTQYF. In DNA, the CDR3 is TGTGCCAGCAGCGCACAGCGACTAGCGGAGAGCACAGATACGCAGTATTTT.

The gene calls are TRBV27 and TRBJ2-3, with TRBD2 identical over 7 bases. CDR3 size: 18 residues. J lost 0 bases, V lost 6 bases, and 15 bases had no gene match. Germline lookup yields CDR1 MNHEY and CDR2 SMNVEV (reference sequence). The CDR3 is CASSAPLVGSGSTDTQYF. CDR3 nucleotide sequence: TGTGCCAGCAGCGCCCCGTTGGTTGGTAGCGGGAGCACAGATACGCAGTATTTT.